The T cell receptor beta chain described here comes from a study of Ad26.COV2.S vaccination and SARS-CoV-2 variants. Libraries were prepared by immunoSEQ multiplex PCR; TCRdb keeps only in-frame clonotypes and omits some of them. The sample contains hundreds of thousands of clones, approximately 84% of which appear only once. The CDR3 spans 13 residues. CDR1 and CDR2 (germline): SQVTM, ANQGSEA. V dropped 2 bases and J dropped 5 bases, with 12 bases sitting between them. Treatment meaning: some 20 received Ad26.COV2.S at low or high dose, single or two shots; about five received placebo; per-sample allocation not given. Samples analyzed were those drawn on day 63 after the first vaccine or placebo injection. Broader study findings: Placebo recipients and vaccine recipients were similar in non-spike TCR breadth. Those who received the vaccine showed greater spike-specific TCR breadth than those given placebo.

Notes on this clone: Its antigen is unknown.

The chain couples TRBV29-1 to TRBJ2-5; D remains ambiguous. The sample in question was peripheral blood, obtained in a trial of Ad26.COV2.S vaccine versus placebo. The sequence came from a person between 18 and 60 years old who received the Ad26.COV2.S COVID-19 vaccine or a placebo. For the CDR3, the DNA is TGCAGCGTTGAAAAAGGTCCCGGGGAGACCCAGTACTTC. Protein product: CSVEKGPGETQYF.